This TCR beta chain emerged from a study of PD-L1 blockade in urothelial cancer. The time point: peripheral blood 6 weeks after treatment start. Each patient presented with locally advanced or metastatic urothelial carcinoma. With V trimmed by 8 bases and J by 1 base, 5 bases remained unmatched. The germline gives CDR1 WSHSY, CDR2 SAAADI. The CDR3 is 15 residues long. Only in-frame clones appear in the TCRdb table, and some are missing; sequencing was by immunoSEQ multiplex PCR. The repertoire consists of about 41,000 clones, with more than 75% occurring once and the leading ten covering over 2.5%. The chain carries TRBV10-2 and TRBJ2-3, with 11 bases lining up with TRBD2. This TCR came from an older man with urothelial cancer. The sequencing here drew on PBMCs, taken around atezolizumab (anti-PD-L1) treatment. The CDR3 coding sequence is TGCGCCAGCCGTCTAGCGGGAGGAGGCACAGATACGCAGTATTTT. This codes for CASRLAGGGTDTQYF.